Presented here are 23 T cell receptor beta chains from one specimen sequenced in a study of shared clonotypes between healthy human individuals. Sequencing used immunoSEQ multiplex PCR; TCRdb keeps in-frame clones, though not all of them. The data show 2 million to 3 million clones, about 92% seen once. Input material: naive CD4+ T cells sorted from blood. Subset noted: CD45RA+ positively selected. The origin of the receptors is a man aged 18-30 years in good health.

This clone was detected once. This sequence joins TRBV6-6 and TRBJ2-7; D tentatively reads TRBD1 or TRBD2 (5 bases each). The CDR3 is 12 amino acids. The germline V gene encodes CDR1 MNHNY and CDR2 SVGAGI (reference sequence). Trimming pared 10 bases from V and 6 bases from J, leaving 16 bases between. The CDR3 reads CATTWGSAEQYF. The DNA of the CDR3 is TGTGCCACCACGTGGGGGTCAGCCGAGCAGTACTTC.

This clone turned up a few times. V gene TRBV7-9 combines with J gene TRBJ2-7, with TRBD1 matching 9 bases. This CDR3 is 16 amino acids long. Trimming took 5 bases from V and 6 from J; bases not matched to a gene: 14. Germline CDR1 reads SEHNR; CDR2 reads FQNEAQ (reference sequence). CDR3 protein: CASSTADRTGAREQYF. CDR3 DNA sequence: TGTGCCAGCAGCACTGCGGATCGGACAGGGGCCCGCGAGCAGTACTTC.

The chain couples TRBV2 to TRBJ1-2; D gene ambiguous. CDR1 is SNHLY and CDR2 is FYNNEI in the germline V gene. V lost 6 bases to trimming and J lost 2 bases, with 10 bases between them. The CDR3 sequence is 13 residues long. The CDR3 region has the DNA TGTGCCAGCAGCGGATCCTCCAACTATGGCTACACCTTC. Its protein product is CASSGSSNYGYTF.

The chain links TRBV18 to TRBJ2-6; the D gene is possibly TRBD2 (6 bases). In germline, CDR1 is KGHSH, CDR2 LQKENI. The V gene lost 0 bases and the J gene lost 4 bases, with 19 bases spanning the gap. The CDR3 spans 19 residues. DNA of the CDR3: TGTGCCAGCTCACCACCGGAAGGGACTGTTCGTGAAGGGGCCAACGTCCTGACTTTC. Translated, it gives CASSPPEGTVREGANVLTF.

The V call is TRBV9, the J call TRBJ2-5, with D perhaps assigned TRBD1 or TRBD2 (5 bases each). Per germline, CDR1 SGDLS and CDR2 YYNGEE. CDR3 length equals 14 residues. V was pared by 0 bases and J by 1 base, with 7 bases between. The CDR3: CASSVEGTQETQYF. The CDR3 coding sequence is TGTGCCAGCAGCGTAGAAGGGACCCAAGAGACCCAGTACTTC.

The chain carries TRBV25-1 and TRBJ1-2, with D unresolved. The CDR3 sequence is 13 residues long. V was clipped by 3 bases and J by 8 bases, with 13 bases between them. CDR1 is MGHDK and CDR2 is SYGVNS in the germline V gene. In DNA, the CDR3 is TGTGCCAGCAGTGACCCCTCGGGTAGGGGCTACACCTTC. This codes for CASSDPSGRGYTF.

The table lists this clone with a count of one. The V gene is TRBV6-5, the J gene TRBJ1-3, with D possibly TRBD1 on 6 matching bases. The ends were cut back, 6 bases at V and 0 bases at J, with 9 bases in the middle. Germline CDR1 and CDR2: MNHEY and SVGAGI. The CDR3 runs to 14 residues. CDR3 region: CASRRTASGNTIYF. The CDR3 DNA follows: TGTGCCAGCAGAAGGACAGCCTCTGGAAACACCATATATTTT.

This clone was picked up one time. The V gene is TRBV18, the J gene TRBJ2-1; D might be TRBD2 (6 bases). V was trimmed by 4 bases and J by 9 bases, leaving 7 bases between them. Germline CDR1 and CDR2: KGHSH and LQKENI. This CDR3 is 11 amino acids long. As DNA, the CDR3 is TGTGCCAGCTCACGGGACTCTGAGCAGTTCTTC. Its protein product is CASSRDSEQFF.

The J gene is TRBJ2-2, the V gene TRBV10-1; the D gene is possibly TRBD1 (5 bases). Germline V gene lookup returns CDR1 WNHNN and CDR2 SYGVQD (reference sequence). CDR3 length: 17 amino acids. V lost 8 bases and J lost 1, with 20 bases in between. The CDR3 DNA reads TGCGCCAGCCCCGTGCTAACAGGCCACTTGAACACCGGGGAGCTGTTTTTT. It encodes CASPVLTGHLNTGELFF.

The rearrangement uses TRBV28 and TRBJ2-5, with 9 positions matching TRBD1. The V gene's germline CDR1 is MDHEN and CDR2 SYDVKM. The CDR3 contains 15 residues. V lost 6 bases, J lost 3 bases, and 8 bases stayed unmatched. CDR3 region: CASSQIGTGKETQYF. The DNA of the CDR3 is TGTGCCAGCAGCCAAATCGGGACAGGGAAAGAGACCCAGTACTTC.

This chain uses TRBV25-1 with TRBJ1-4; 9 nucleotides line up with TRBD1. The germline CDR1 and CDR2 sequences are MGHDK and SYGVNS. V gave up 3 bases and J gave up 8 bases; unmatched junction bases: 10. This CDR3 contains 16 residues. DNA of the CDR3: TGTGCCAGCAGTGATTCTACAGGGGGCAATCGGGAAAAACTGTTTTTT. Residues: CASSDSTGGNREKLFF.

Of note for this clone: This same CDR3 is encoded by further DNA sequences in the sample. DNA for the CDR3: TGCGCCAGCAGCTTGGGGTCCGAGAATTCACCCCTCCACTTT. Its protein product is CASSLGSENSPLHF. The V and J genes are TRBV5-1 and TRBJ1-6; D remains ambiguous. The V gene lost 0 bases and the J gene lost 7 bases, with 8 bases spanning the gap. Germline V gene sequence: CDR1 SGHRS, CDR2 YFSETQ. The CDR3 runs to 14 residues. The full variable domain, completed using reference TRBV5-1 and TRBJ1-6, is KAGVTQTPRYLIKTRGQQVTLSCSPISGHRSVSWYQQTPGQGLQFLFEYFSETQRNKGNFPGRFSGRQFSNSRSEMNVSTLELGDSALYLCASSLGSENSPLHFGNGTRLTVT.

The V gene is TRBV2, the J gene TRBJ1-2; 7 bases align to TRBD1. The CDR3 length is 15 residues. The germline gives CDR1 SNHLY, CDR2 FYNNEI. V dropped 6 bases and J dropped 4; count of bases not matched to a gene: 11. The CDR3 DNA follows: TGTGCCAGCAGGGAAAACAGGGGAAATTCCTATGGCTACACCTTC. This translates into CASRENRGNSYGYTF.

V is TRBV30 and J is TRBJ2-7; D may be TRBD2 (5 bases). The CDR3 loop spans 14 amino acids. With 4 bases removed from V and 3 bases from J, the gap between germline ends came to 16 bases. Looked up from germline, CDR1 is GTSNPN and CDR2 is SVGIG (reference sequence). The CDR3 DNA reads as TGTGCCTGGAAATTGAGGGTGTCGGACTACGAGCAGTACTTC. Its translation: CAWKLRVSDYEQYF.

The J gene is TRBJ1-1, the V gene TRBV10-1, with a weak D call TRBD1 (6 bases). CDR1 and CDR2 (germline): WNHNN, SYGVQD (reference sequence). The CDR3 has 13 amino acids. The V gene lost 6 bases and the J gene lost 2 bases, with 10 bases spanning the gap. The CDR3 nucleotides read TGCGCCAGCAGCCCAGGGGCAAACACTGAAGCTTTCTTT. Protein product: CASSPGANTEAFF.

This clone appeared once. V and J are TRBV30 and TRBJ2-5; D remains unclear. The germline V gene encodes CDR1 GTSNPN and CDR2 SVGIG (reference sequence). CDR3 length: 13 amino acids. V was trimmed by 0 bases and J by 7 bases, leaving 12 bases between them. CDR3 bases: TGTGCCTGGAGTGTAAAAGTCACTGGGACCCAGTACTTC. Translating gives CAWSVKVTGTQYF.

This clone was seen once. This sample includes further DNA sequences coding for the same CDR3. The chain couples TRBV19 to TRBJ2-3; 7 bases line up with TRBD2. Trimming cost V 6 bases and J 0 bases; bases outside gene matches: 0. Germline CDR1 is LNHDA and CDR2 is SQIVND (reference sequence). This CDR3 is 13 amino acids long. CDR3 region: CASRAGSTDTQYF. CDR3 DNA sequence: TGTGCCAGTAGAGCGGGGAGCACAGATACGCAGTATTTT.

The chain joins TRBV18 to TRBJ2-7; D remains unclear. The CDR3 extends over 13 amino acids. Germline CDR1 KGHSH, CDR2 LQKENI. V lost 3 bases and J lost 2, with 8 bases in between. The DNA for the CDR3 is TGTGCCAGCTCACCGCAGCCCACCTACGAGCAGTACTTC. Translated: CASSPQPTYEQYF. The full variable domain, completed using reference TRBV18 and TRBJ2-7, is NAGVMQNPRHLVRRRGQEARLRCSPMKGHSHVYWYRQLPEEGLKFMVYLQKENIIDESGMPKERFSAEFPKEGPSILRIQQVVRGDSAAYFCASSPQPTYEQYFGPGTRLTVT.

V is TRBV5-1 and J is TRBJ1-1, with no clear D. CDR3 size: 15 residues. Deletions cut 0 bases from V and 1 base from J, with 10 bases between. CDR1 is SGHRS and CDR2 is YFSETQ in the germline V gene. Here the CDR3 reads CASSLALSTNTEAFF. For the CDR3, the DNA is TGCGCCAGCAGCTTGGCTCTGAGCACGAACACTGAAGCTTTCTTT. Looking up the rest from reference TRBV5-1 and TRBJ1-1 gives the full variable domain: KAGVTQTPRYLIKTRGQQVTLSCSPISGHRSVSWYQQTPGQGLQFLFEYFSETQRNKGNFPGRFSGRQFSNSRSEMNVSTLELGDSALYLCASSLALSTNTEAFFGQGTRLTVV.

The chain has TRBV4-1 and TRBJ2-4; 8 bases match TRBD1. CDR3 size: 14 residues. Trimming at V came to 0 bases and at J to 13 bases, leaving 8 bases not matched to a gene. Germline V gene lookup returns CDR1 MGHRA and CDR2 YSYEKL. CDR3 coding DNA: TGCGCCAGCAGCCAAGAAGGGCGGGACAGGCCCCAGTACTTC. Translated, it gives CASSQEGRDRPQYF.

The chain combines TRBV7-6 with TRBJ2-1; no definite D call. CDR3 length equals 14 residues. The ends were cut back, 5 bases at V and 2 bases at J, with 10 bases in the middle. The germline CDR1 and CDR2 sequences are SGHVS and FNYEAQ. CDR3 protein: CASSANGAYNEQFF. The CDR3, as DNA: TGTGCCAGCAGCGCGAATGGTGCCTACAATGAGCAGTTCTTC. Complete variable domain (other parts from reference TRBV7-6 and TRBJ2-1): GAGVSQSPRYKVTKRGQDVALRCDPISGHVSLYWYRQALGQGPEFLTYFNYEAQQDKSGLPNDRFSAERPEGSISTLTIQRTEQRDSAMYRCASSANGAYNEQFFGPGTRLTVL.

The CDR3 sequence: CASSLKLFQETQYF. The CDR3 DNA reads as TGTGCCAGCAGCCTGAAGCTTTTCCAAGAGACCCAGTACTTC. V is TRBV6-5 and J is TRBJ2-5; D gene uncertain. CDR1 and CDR2 from the germline V gene are MNHEY and SVGAGI. The germline V and J ends were trimmed by 6 bases and 1 base, with 12 bases remaining between them. The CDR3 has 14 residues.

The chain couples TRBV11-2 to TRBJ2-3; D is unclear. Germline assignment: CDR1 SGHAT and CDR2 FQNNGV. The V and J ends lost 0 bases and 8 bases respectively, with 3 bases between them. The CDR3 runs to 11 residues. The CDR3 loop is CASSLDSTQYF. CDR3 DNA: TGTGCCAGCAGCTTAGACAGTACGCAGTATTTT.